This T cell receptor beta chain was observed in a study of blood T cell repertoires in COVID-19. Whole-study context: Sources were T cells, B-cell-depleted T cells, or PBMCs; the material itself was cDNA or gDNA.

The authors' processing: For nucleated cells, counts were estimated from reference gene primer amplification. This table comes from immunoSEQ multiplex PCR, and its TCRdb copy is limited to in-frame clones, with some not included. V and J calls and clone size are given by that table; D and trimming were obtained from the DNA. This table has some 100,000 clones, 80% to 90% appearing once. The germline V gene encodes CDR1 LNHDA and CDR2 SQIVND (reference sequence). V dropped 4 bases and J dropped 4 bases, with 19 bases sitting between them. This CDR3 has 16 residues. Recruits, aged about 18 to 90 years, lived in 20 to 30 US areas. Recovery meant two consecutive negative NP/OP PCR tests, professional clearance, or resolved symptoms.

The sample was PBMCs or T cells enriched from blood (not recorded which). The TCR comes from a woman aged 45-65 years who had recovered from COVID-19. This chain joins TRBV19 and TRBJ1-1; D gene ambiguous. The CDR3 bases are TGTGCCAGTAGTAGGGAGTTGCAGGTAGTGGGCACTGAAGCTTTCTTT. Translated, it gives CASSRELQVVGTEAFF. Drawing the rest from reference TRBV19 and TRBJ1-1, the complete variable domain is DGGITQSPKYLFRKEGQNVTLSCEQNLNHDAMYWYRQDPGQGLRLIYYSQIVNDFQKGDIAEGYSVSREKKESFPLTVTSAQKNPTAFYLCASSRELQVVGTEAFFGQGTRLTVV.